The 20 T cell receptor beta chains reported below all come from one sample, sequenced in a study of read filtering for tumor transcriptome and immune sequencing. From about 0.4 ug of RNA, a library with molecular barcoded alpha/delta and beta/gamma adaptors was made. TCRdb reprocessed the reads via MiXCR and lists one record per CDR3 protein. The sample has fewer than 30,000 distinct CDR3 sequences, around a fifth seen once. The sample taken for sequencing was a population of CD138-negative cells sorted from bone marrow. The receptors were sampled from a donor at least 40 years old with multiple myeloma.

This clonotype was counted many times. The CDR3 region has the DNA TGCGCCAGCAGCTATAAGAACACCGGGGAGCTGTTTTTT. Its protein product is CASSYKNTGELFF. The genes are TRBV5-1 and TRBJ2-2; no definite D call. CDR1 and CDR2 (germline): SGHRS, YFSETQ. The V and J ends lost 3 bases and 1 base respectively, with 4 bases between them. The CDR3 covers 13 residues.

Concerning this clonotype itself: A read error is possible here, since a much larger clone lies one base away. Since the CDR3 does not end with the conserved phenylalanine or tryptophan, this likely comes from a read error. This chain links TRBV2 with TRBJ1-1, with D possibly matching TRBD1 (6 bases). V was cut by 6 bases and J by 0 bases, with 8 bases left in between. Germline V gives CDR1 SNHLY, CDR2 FYNNEI. The CDR3 sequence is 13 residues long. CDR3 coding DNA: TGTGCCAGCAGAGGGGGGGTGAACACTGAAGCTTTCCTT. Residues: CASRGGVNTEAFL.

This clonotype was observed at least ten times. The CDR3 loop reads CASSIGHTAFF. Written as DNA, the CDR3 is TGTGCCAGTAGTATCGGGCACACAGCTTTCTTT. This chain joins TRBV19 and TRBJ1-6; D unresolved. The DNA end lines up better with TRBJ1-1; the J call may be wrong. This CDR3 comprises 11 residues. Per the germline V gene, CDR1 is LNHDA and CDR2 is SQIVND (reference sequence).

This clonotype was seen only a few times. This may arise from a read error, as a much more abundant clone is one base away. The chain joins TRBV20-1 to TRBJ1-4; D gene uncertain. This CDR3 contains 12 residues. Germline V gene data show CDR1 as DFQATT and CDR2 as SNEGSKA (reference sequence). The ends were cut back, 5 bases at V and 8 bases at J, with 12 bases in the middle. CDR3 protein: CSALSPQEKLFF. CDR3 bases: TGCAGTGCTCTATCACCACAAGAAAAACTGTTTTTT.

This chain uses TRBV20-1 with TRBJ2-7, with D perhaps TRBD1 or TRBD2 (5 bases each). Between the trimmed V and J ends, which lost 6 bases and 2 bases, there was a span of 17 bases. This CDR3 is 14 amino acids long. Germline values: CDR1 DFQATT, CDR2 SNEGSKA (reference sequence). The CDR3 DNA reads TGCAGTGCCAGATTCGGGGCAGCTCCCTACGAGCAGTACTTC. This translates into CSARFGAAPYEQYF.

About this clonotype: Since a much larger clone is just one base distant, this may be a read error. The J gene is TRBJ2-3, the V gene TRBV7-2; no reliable D call. Looked up from germline, CDR1 is SGHTA and CDR2 is FQGNSA. This CDR3 region has 12 residues. Trimming removed 5 bases at V and 9 bases at J, with 12 bases between. This chain's CDR3 is CASSPNTKTQYF. The DNA of the CDR3 is TGTGCCAGCAGCCCCAACACGAAAACGCAGTATTTT.

In its sample, this clonotype was seen a few times. The chain carries TRBV11-2 and TRBJ2-5, with 7 positions matching TRBD2. The ends lost 2 bases at V and 4 bases at J; junction bases unmatched: 13. The CDR3 extends over 17 amino acids. Germline V lookup: CDR1 SGHAT, CDR2 FQNNGV. The CDR3 protein is CASSLLRPGTGGETQYF. As DNA, the CDR3 is TGTGCCAGCAGCTTATTGAGGCCTGGCACGGGGGGAGAGACCCAGTACTTC. Variable domain in full (rest from reference TRBV11-2 and TRBJ2-5): EAGVAQSPRYKIIEKRQSVAFWCNPISGHATLYWYQQILGQGPKLLIQFQNNGVVDDSQLPKDRFSAERLKGVDSTLKIQPAKLEDSAVYLCASSLLRPGTGGETQYFGPGTRLLVL.

This clonotype is termed medium-sized. This sequence joins TRBV6-6 and TRBJ1-4, with D possibly being TRBD1 (6 bases). CDR3 length: 15 amino acids. Germline loops: CDR1 MNHNY, CDR2 SVGAGI (reference sequence). Trimming removed 5 bases at V and 6 bases at J, with 16 bases between. The DNA of the CDR3 is TGTGCCAGCAGTACTCCCAGGGGTCGCCATGAAAAACTGTTTTTT. Amino acid sequence: CASSTPRGRHEKLFF.

The rearrangement links TRBV29-1 to TRBJ1-1, with 8 bases aligning to TRBD1. The CDR3 has 17 residues. Trimming removed 0 bases from V and 4 bases from J; junction bases left unmatched: 13. The germline CDR1 and CDR2 sequences are SQVTM and ANQGSEA. CDR3 loop: CSVEDAQGADGITEAFF. As DNA, the CDR3 is TGCAGCGTTGAAGATGCGCAGGGGGCGGATGGGATCACTGAAGCTTTCTTT.

This clonotype was recorded many times. The chain is built from TRBV6-5 and TRBJ2-4; D gene uncertain. Germline V gives CDR1 MNHEY, CDR2 SVGAGI. Trimming took off 5 bases at V and 6 bases at J, with 14 bases between the two ends. CDR3 size: 14 residues. CDR3 in DNA: TGTGCCAGCAGTCTCTCTAGTGTCGGAAACATTCAGTACTTC. This translates into CASSLSSVGNIQYF.

About this clonotype itself: Relative to the germline gene, one junction end is altered; a read error may explain this. The chain employs TRBV12-3 or TRBV12-4 and TRBJ2-3, with D hard to call. The CDR3 contains 11 residues. This CDR3 reads CASSLGDTQCF. In DNA, the CDR3 is TGTGCTAGCAGTTTAGGTGATACGCAGTGTTTT.

In its sample, this clonotype was seen many times. J is TRBJ2-3 and V is TRBV9, with 9 bases matching TRBD2. Trimming took 2 bases from V and 5 from J; bases not matched to a gene: 9. This CDR3 region has 16 residues. Germline lookup yields CDR1 SGDLS and CDR2 YYNGEE. The CDR3 region is CASSVTGTSIIDTQYF. The CDR3 DNA sequence: TGTGCCAGCAGCGTCACCGGGACTAGCATTATAGATACGCAGTATTTT.

The sample holds many counts of this clonotype. The CDR3 bases are TGTGCCAGCAGCTTTGCTGGGAACACCGGGGAGCTGTTTTTT. This encodes CASSFAGNTGELFF. The chain carries TRBV7-9 and TRBJ2-2; D gene unclear. The CDR3 length is 14 residues. Germline V CDR1 and CDR2: SEHNR, FQNEAQ (reference sequence). V gave up 3 bases and J gave up 1 base, with 6 bases separating them.

This clonotype was counted at least ten times. The chain employs TRBV19 and TRBJ2-7; D not certain. The length of the CDR3 is 11 residues. CDR1 is LNHDA and CDR2 is SQIVND in the germline V gene (reference sequence). V lost 3 bases, J lost 6 bases, and 6 bases lay in between. For the CDR3, the DNA is TGTGCCAGTAGTATTGGCCTCGAGCAGTACTTC. It is translated as CASSIGLEQYF.

This clonotype was detected many times. The chain recombines TRBV2 with TRBJ2-2; tentatively, D is TRBD1 (5 bases). The germline V and J ends were trimmed by 2 bases and 3 bases, with 7 bases remaining between them. Germline CDR1 SNHLY, CDR2 FYNNEI. This CDR3 comprises 14 residues. Here the CDR3 reads CASSEQGYTGELFF. CDR3 nucleotides: TGTGCCAGCAGTGAACAGGGATACACCGGGGAGCTGTTTTTT.

The chain combines TRBV10-3 with TRBJ1-2, with 8 bases fitting TRBD1. CDR3 length: 11 residues. Trimming removed 6 bases from V and 10 bases from J; junction bases left unmatched: 4. Per germline, CDR1 ENHRY and CDR2 SYGVKD. The CDR3 coding sequence is TGTGCCATCAGCTCAGGGGGCTTCTACACCTTC. Its protein product is CAISSGGFYTF.

This clonotype occurred many times. The chain links TRBV4-1 to TRBJ2-5, with 7 bases that match TRBD1. V lost 4 bases to trimming and J lost 3 bases; unmatched junction nucleotides: 5. The germline gives CDR1 MGHRA, CDR2 YSYEKL. The CDR3 extends over 14 amino acids. The CDR3: CASSRRQGKETQYF. CDR3 DNA sequence: TGCGCCAGCAGCCGTCGACAGGGAAAAGAGACCCAGTACTTC.

This clonotype was detected ten times or more. The chain links TRBV28 to TRBJ2-2; TRBD1 might be the D (5 bases). With 3 bases removed from V and 0 bases from J, the gap between germline ends came to 11 bases. Germline CDR1 is MDHEN and CDR2 is SYDVKM. The CDR3 covers 16 residues. The CDR3 loop is CASSFRTLTNTGELFF. The CDR3 DNA follows: TGTGCCAGCAGTTTCCGGACACTTACGAACACCGGGGAGCTGTTTTTT.

This clonotype was counted ten times or more. This chain uses TRBV20-1 with TRBJ2-5; no clear D gene. This CDR3 region has 12 residues. Looked up from germline, CDR1 is DFQATT and CDR2 is SNEGSKA (reference sequence). V dropped 1 base and J dropped 2 bases, with 5 bases sitting between them. CDR3 residues: CSARVQQETQYF. As DNA, the CDR3 is TGCAGTGCTAGAGTACAGCAAGAGACCCAGTACTTC.

This chain uses TRBV4-1 with TRBJ2-7; tentative D call: TRBD1 (5 bases). Trimming removed 0 bases from V and 7 bases from J, with 10 bases in between. The CDR3 length is 13 residues. Looked up from germline, CDR1 is MGHRA and CDR2 is YSYEKL. Here the CDR3 DNA reads TGCGCCAGCAGCCAAGACAGGGTCGGGGAGCAGTACTTC. Translated: CASSQDRVGEQYF.